The 15 T cell receptor beta chains below all came from one sample that was sequenced in a study of blood T cell repertoires in COVID-19. The repertoire was sequenced with immunoSEQ multiplex PCR; TCRdb's copy has only in-frame clones and lacks some. The table records roughly 210,000 clones, around 84% of them present only once. Sequenced material: peripheral blood. The origin of the receptors is a woman of 80 years or more with COVID-19, enrolled during active disease.

This chain connects TRBV5-4 to TRBJ2-3, with D perhaps matching TRBD2 (5 bases). CDR3 size: 15 residues. Germline assignment: CDR1 SGHNT and CDR2 YYREEE (reference sequence). Trimming shortened V by 3 bases and J by 2 bases, and 13 bases separated the two germline ends. The CDR3 sequence: CASSSKRDSTDTQYF. The CDR3 DNA sequence: TGTGCCAGCAGCTCCAAACGGGATTCCACAGATACGCAGTATTTT.

The J gene is TRBJ1-4, the V gene TRBV7-9, with D unresolved. CDR3 length: 13 amino acids. V lost 4 bases, J lost 7 bases, and 10 bases lay in between. The germline V gene has CDR1 SEHNR and CDR2 FQNEAQ (reference sequence). This CDR3 reads CASSSGGGEKLFF. Here the CDR3 DNA reads TGTGCCAGCAGCTCAGGCGGAGGTGAAAAACTGTTTTTT.

The chain links TRBV5-1 to TRBJ2-2; 8 bases agree with TRBD2. The CDR3 loop spans 15 amino acids. In germline, CDR1 is SGHRS, CDR2 YFSETQ. J gave up 4 bases and V 2 bases, and 4 bases lay outside the gene matches. The CDR3 reads CASSFGGGSTGELFF. CDR3 bases: TGCGCCAGCAGCTTTGGCGGGGGGTCCACCGGGGAGCTGTTTTTT.

This chain links TRBV11-2 with TRBJ1-1; D call uncertain. The CDR3 has 14 residues. Germline V lookup: CDR1 SGHAT, CDR2 FQNNGV. V was cut by 2 bases and J by 0 bases, with 7 bases left in between. As DNA, the CDR3 is TGTGCCAGCAGCTTAATTCCGTTGAACACTGAAGCTTTCTTT. It is translated as CASSLIPLNTEAFF.

In this sample, this clone turned up a few times. This chain uses TRBV7-8 with TRBJ1-5; D possibly corresponds to TRBD1 (5 bases). With 4 bases removed from V and 1 base from J, the gap between germline ends came to 14 bases. This CDR3 spans 16 amino acids. In germline, CDR1 is SGHVS, CDR2 FQNEAQ. The CDR3 protein is CASSSAGGPSNQPQHF. The CDR3 DNA reads TGTGCCAGCAGCTCGGCGGGGGGACCCAGCAATCAGCCCCAGCATTTT. Together with reference TRBV7-8 and TRBJ1-5, the CDR3 gives the full variable domain: GAGVSQSPRYKVAKRGQDVALRCDPISGHVSLFWYQQALGQGPEFLTYFQNEAQLDKSGLPSDRFFAERPEGSVSTLKIQRTQQEDSAVYLCASSSAGGPSNQPQHFGDGTRLSIL.

V gene TRBV5-4 combines with J gene TRBJ1-4; D unresolved. Trimming stripped 1 base from V and 8 bases from J, with 12 bases between. The CDR3 loop spans 14 amino acids. The germline V gene encodes CDR1 SGHNT and CDR2 YYREEE (reference sequence). The CDR3 coding sequence is TGTGCCAGCAGCTTGACCGGGGTTGGAGAAAAACTGTTTTTT. Translating gives CASSLTGVGEKLFF.

The chain is built from TRBV6-2 or TRBV6-3 and TRBJ1-5, with 9 bases lining up with TRBD1. The junction had 7 bases not matched to a gene; V was cut back by 6 bases and J by 1 base. The V gene's germline CDR1 is MNHEY and CDR2 SVGEGT. This CDR3 comprises 16 residues. DNA of the CDR3: TGTGCCAGCAGCGCTGTACAGGGGGCGAGCAATCAGCCCCAGCATTTT. This gives the protein CASSAVQGASNQPQHF.

The CDR3 spells CASSQVNRRSYGYTF. In DNA form, the CDR3 reads TGTGCCAGCAGCCAAGTTAACAGGCGGTCCTATGGCTACACCTTC. This chain connects TRBV3-1 (or the pseudogene TRBV3-2) to TRBJ1-2; D is perhaps TRBD1 (5 bases). CDR3 length: 15 amino acids. Trimming removed 1 base at V and 4 bases at J, with 13 bases between. Germline values: CDR1 LGHDT, CDR2 YNNKEL (reference sequence).

The chain recombines TRBV30 with TRBJ2-7, with D perhaps matching TRBD1 (5 bases). The germline V gene encodes CDR1 GTSNPN and CDR2 SVGIG (reference sequence). The V end lost 5 bases, the J end lost 6 bases, and 11 bases lay between the germline ends. This CDR3 region has 11 residues. CDR3: CAWGQGGEQYF. The CDR3 DNA reads TGTGCCTGGGGCCAGGGTGGCGAGCAGTACTTC. The full variable domain, with the rest looked up from reference TRBV30 and TRBJ2-7, is SQTIHQWPATLVQPVGSPLSLECTVEGTSNPNLYWYRQAAGRGLQLLFYSVGIGQISSEVPQNLSASRPQDRQFILSSKKLLLSDSGFYLCAWGQGGEQYFGPGTRLTVT.

This chain connects TRBV10-2 to TRBJ1-1; 8 bases agree with TRBD1. V lost 9 bases and J lost 3; bases outside the gene matches: 6. This CDR3 comprises 13 residues. Germline CDR1 reads WSHSY; CDR2 reads SAAADI. The CDR3 coding sequence is TGCGCCAGTCGGACAGGGAGGCACACTGAAGCTTTCTTT. Residues: CASRTGRHTEAFF.

J is TRBJ2-7 and V is TRBV6-5, with 7 bases that match TRBD1. V shed 10 bases, J shed 3 bases, and the junction held 15 bases outside the gene matches. The CDR3 has 15 amino acids. Germline CDR1 is MNHEY and CDR2 is SVGAGI. The CDR3 bases are TGTGCCACCCCCGCCCCCGGGACAGAGAGCTACGAGCAGTACTTC. Amino acids: CATPAPGTESYEQYF.

V usage is TRBV5-1 and J usage is TRBJ2-1; D is unclear. The CDR3 spans 13 residues. V was clipped by 0 bases and J by 6 bases, with 7 bases between them. Germline CDR1 SGHRS, CDR2 YFSETQ. In nucleotides, the CDR3 is TGCGCCAGCAGCTTGGAACGCGGCAATGAGCAGTTCTTC. This encodes CASSLERGNEQFF.

The CDR3 is CASLSHRQGENIQYF. CDR3 coding DNA: TGTGCCAGCCTCTCACATCGGCAGGGGGAAAACATTCAGTACTTC. The rearrangement uses TRBV19 and TRBJ2-4; 7 bases are a match to TRBD1. Germline V CDR1 and CDR2: LNHDA, SQIVND (reference sequence). CDR3 length: 15 residues. V shed 9 bases and J 5 bases; nucleotides not matched to a gene: 13.

This clone has a handful of counts. V gene TRBV6-5 combines with J gene TRBJ1-5; no clear D. CDR3 length: 13 residues. Germline CDR1 MNHEY, CDR2 SVGAGI. Trimming took 7 bases from V and 6 from J, leaving 13 bases between them. The CDR3 DNA follows: TGTGCCAGCACCCGAGGCGCCGGTCAGCCCCAGCATTTT. It is translated as CASTRGAGQPQHF.

This chain connects TRBV5-1 to TRBJ2-5; perhaps TRBD2 as D (5 bases). The V gene's germline CDR1 is SGHRS and CDR2 YFSETQ. V was cut by 4 bases and J by 3 bases, with 16 bases left in between. The CDR3 totals 15 residues. CDR3 coding DNA: TGCGCCAGCAGCGATCCTCTGACTAATAAAGAGACCCAGTACTTC. Translating it yields CASSDPLTNKETQYF. Based on the CDR3 plus reference TRBV5-1 and TRBJ2-5, the full variable domain is KAGVTQTPRYLIKTRGQQVTLSCSPISGHRSVSWYQQTPGQGLQFLFEYFSETQRNKGNFPGRFSGRQFSNSRSEMNVSTLELGDSALYLCASSDPLTNKETQYFGPGTRLLVL.